The 25 T cell receptor beta chains given below trace back to one sample, sequenced in a study of OX40 agonist ivuxolimab in advanced cancers. The assay was immunoSEQ multiplex PCR, and TCRdb's table has in-frame clones only and misses some. Among under 70,000 clones, around 87% were seen once, and the ten largest hold around 2%. Sequencing was performed on CD4+ or CD8+ T cells sorted from blood, taken in a trial of the OX40 agonist ivuxolimab. The receptors originated from an adult with an advanced solid tumor such as melanoma, head and neck, liver or kidney cancer.

V gene TRBV4-3 combines with J gene TRBJ2-7; 11 bases agree with TRBD1. Trimming took 4 bases from V and 5 from J; bases not matched to a gene: 7. CDR1 is LGHNA, CDR2 YSLEER, per germline. The CDR3 loop spans 15 amino acids. The CDR3, as DNA: TGCGCCAGCAGCCGAGGGACAGGGGGTTTTAACGAGCAGTACTTC. As protein: CASSRGTGGFNEQYF.

This chain uses TRBV5-6 with TRBJ2-7, with 7 bases fitting TRBD1. The V gene end was trimmed by 4 bases and the J gene end by 2 bases; junction bases not matched to a gene: 9. The CDR3 consists of 15 residues. The germline gives CDR1 SGHDT, CDR2 YYEEEE. This CDR3 reads CASSVPGTAAYEQYF. The DNA of the CDR3 is TGTGCCAGCAGCGTGCCCGGGACAGCCGCCTACGAGCAGTACTTC.

The J gene is TRBJ1-1, the V gene TRBV7-9; D remains unclear. The V and J ends lost 4 bases and 7 bases respectively, with 7 bases between them. The CDR3 has 11 amino acids. Germline CDR1 reads SEHNR; CDR2 reads FQNEAQ (reference sequence). The CDR3 nucleotides read TGTGCCAGCAGCTATGAGAGTGAAGCTTTCTTT. It translates to CASSYESEAFF.

The chain recombines TRBV6-1 with TRBJ1-6; D is possibly TRBD1 (6 bases). CDR1 MNHNS and CDR2 SASEGT come from the germline V gene. This CDR3 region has 15 residues. The ends were cut back, 6 bases at V and 2 bases at J, with 11 bases in the middle. CDR3: CASSGTRTYNSPLHF. DNA for the CDR3: TGTGCCAGCAGCGGGACACGGACCTATAATTCACCCCTCCACTTT.

The CDR3 bases are TGTGCCAGCCCCGACAGGGTCGGTGAAGCTTTCTTT. Its translation: CASPDRVGEAFF. The chain carries TRBV21-1 and TRBJ1-1; no DNA check was done on the table's D call, TRBD1. TRBV21-1 counts as a pseudogene. This CDR3 spans 12 amino acids.

The chain has TRBV7-2 and TRBJ1-5; TRBD1 agrees at 8 bases. The CDR3 is 15 residues long. J lost 1 base, V lost 3 bases, and 2 bases had no gene match. Germline CDR1 SGHTA, CDR2 FQGNSA. The CDR3 coding sequence is TGTGCCAGCAGCTTGTACAGGGGGAGCAATCAGCCCCAGCATTTT. Translated: CASSLYRGSNQPQHF.

The chain recombines TRBV13 with TRBJ2-2, with D possibly TRBD1 on 6 matching bases. CDR1 PRHDT and CDR2 FYEKMQ come from the germline V gene (reference sequence). The CDR3 is 15 amino acids. V shed 1 base and J shed 0 bases, with 6 bases lying between them. The CDR3 is CASSLAGANTGELFF. As DNA, the CDR3 is TGTGCCAGCAGCTTAGCAGGGGCGAACACCGGGGAGCTGTTTTTT.

V gene TRBV6-5 combines with J gene TRBJ1-5; 8 bases are shared with TRBD1. CDR1 and CDR2 (germline): MNHEY, SVGAGI. The CDR3 is made up of 15 amino acids. The J segment lost 1 base and the V segment lost 6 bases, leaving 5 bases of the junction unmatched. The CDR3 loop is CASRKQGGSNQPQHF. CDR3 nucleotide sequence: TGTGCCAGCAGAAAACAGGGGGGGAGCAATCAGCCCCAGCATTTT.

The V and J genes are TRBV12-5 and TRBJ2-1; 8 bases fit TRBD1. J gave up 2 bases and V 7 bases, and 4 bases lay outside the gene matches. The CDR3 loop spans 14 amino acids. CDR1 and CDR2 from the germline V gene are LGHNT and FRNRAP. The CDR3 is CASAPGQAYNEQFF. CDR3 nucleotides: TGTGCTAGTGCCCCGGGACAGGCCTACAATGAGCAGTTCTTC.

The chain employs TRBV5-1 and TRBJ2-1; tentatively, D is TRBD2 (5 bases). V lost 0 bases to trimming and J lost 5 bases, with 12 bases between them. Germline CDR1 SGHRS, CDR2 YFSETQ. This CDR3 has 15 amino acids. The CDR3 coding sequence is TGCGCCAGCAGCTTGGGGGAGATAACTAACAATGAGCAGTTCTTC. Encoded protein: CASSLGEITNNEQFF.

This chain uses TRBV2 with TRBJ2-7, with a weak D call TRBD2 (5 bases). The germline CDR1 and CDR2 sequences are SNHLY and FYNNEI. The V end was cut by 8 bases, the J end by 3 bases, with 17 bases between. CDR3 length equals 14 residues. The CDR3 here is CASYRPGSDYEQYF. DNA of the CDR3: TGTGCCAGCTATCGCCCGGGAAGCGACTACGAGCAGTACTTC.

The chain uses TRBV27 and TRBJ1-4, with 7 bases aligning to TRBD1. Germline loops: CDR1 MNHEY, CDR2 SMNVEV (reference sequence). The ends lost 3 bases at V and 7 bases at J; junction bases unmatched: 11. The CDR3 is 16 residues long. For the CDR3, the DNA is TGTGCCAGCAGTTTCACGTCCGGGACAGAGGCTGAAAAACTGTTTTTT. Translation: CASSFTSGTEAEKLFF. Based on the CDR3 plus reference TRBV27 and TRBJ1-4, the full variable domain is EAQVTQNPRYLITVTGKKLTVTCSQNMNHEYMSWYRQDPGLGLRQIYYSMNVEVTDKGDVPEGYKVSRKEKRNFPLILESPSPNQTSLYFCASSFTSGTEAEKLFFGSGTQLSVL.

This clone was seen a single time. This chain joins TRBV6-5 and TRBJ1-1, with D hard to call. This CDR3 spans 16 amino acids. V shed 0 bases and J shed 4 bases, with 15 bases lying between them. Germline loops: CDR1 MNHEY, CDR2 SVGAGI. The CDR3 DNA follows: TGTGCCAGCAGTTACTCGAGAGATGCAGTCGGCACTGAAGCTTTCTTT. It is translated as CASSYSRDAVGTEAFF.

This clone was seen a single time. V and J are TRBV9 and TRBJ2-1, with TRBD1 identical over 8 bases. Germline V gene lookup returns CDR1 SGDLS and CDR2 YYNGEE. This CDR3 region has 15 residues. With V trimmed by 1 base and J by 3 bases, 3 bases remained unmatched. CDR3 residues: CASSVTTGGYNEQFF. CDR3 bases: TGTGCCAGCAGCGTAACCACAGGGGGCTACAATGAGCAGTTCTTC.

This CDR3 is CASSSTGTGTTTNEKLFF. The CDR3 DNA follows: TGTGCCAGCAGCTCAACTGGGACAGGAACTACAACTAATGAAAAACTGTTTTTT. This chain joins TRBV5-5 and TRBJ1-4; 8 nucleotides align to TRBD1. V lost 3 bases, J lost 0 bases, and 10 bases stayed unmatched. Germline V gene data show CDR1 as SGHKS and CDR2 as YYEKEE (reference sequence). The CDR3 spans 18 residues.

V usage is TRBV2 and J usage is TRBJ2-7; 8 bases match TRBD2. The CDR3 extends over 14 amino acids. Per the germline V gene, CDR1 is SNHLY and CDR2 is FYNNEI. V was pared by 3 bases and J by 5 bases, with 6 bases of the junction left unmatched. The CDR3 here is CASSEREREHEQYF. DNA of the CDR3: TGTGCCAGCAGTGAGAGAGAGCGGGAGCACGAGCAGTACTTC.

This sequence joins TRBV19 and TRBJ2-1, with 7 positions matching TRBD1. With 3 bases clipped from V and 5 bases from J, the junction kept 13 bases outside the gene matches. Germline V gene sequence: CDR1 LNHDA, CDR2 SQIVND (reference sequence). The CDR3 has 17 amino acids. As DNA, the CDR3 is TGTGCCAGTAGTATTTCGACAGGGCTGATCAGCGACAATGAGCAGTTCTTC. Its protein is CASSISTGLISDNEQFF.

Here the CDR3 DNA reads TGCGCCAGCAGCTTCCAAAGTGGACAGGGCTCTGGAAACACCATATATTTT. Protein: CASSFQSGQGSGNTIYF. The rearrangement uses TRBV5-1 and TRBJ1-3; 8 bases are a match to TRBD1. Unmatched junction bases numbered 7, after V lost 2 bases and J lost 0 bases. The CDR3 runs 17 residues. The germline V gene has CDR1 SGHRS and CDR2 YFSETQ.

This sequence joins TRBV7-2 and TRBJ1-4; possible D gene TRBD1, 5 bases. CDR1 is SGHTA, CDR2 FQGNSA, per germline. V was pared by 7 bases and J by 6 bases, with 15 bases between. This CDR3 comprises 14 residues. This CDR3 reads CASNEGRADEKLFF. The CDR3 DNA sequence: TGTGCCAGCAACGAGGGCAGGGCTGATGAAAAACTGTTTTTT.

The V gene is TRBV14, the J gene TRBJ1-3, with a possible D match to TRBD1 (5 bases). V was trimmed by 4 bases and J by 0 bases, leaving 13 bases between them. The CDR3 loop spans 16 amino acids. The germline V gene has CDR1 SGHDN and CDR2 FVKESK. This CDR3 reads CASSPYGANSGNTIYF. The CDR3 region has the DNA TGTGCCAGCAGCCCTTATGGGGCCAACTCTGGAAACACCATATATTTT.

The J gene is TRBJ2-1, the V gene TRBV6-5; the match to TRBD1 covers 7 bases. V was pared by 8 bases and J by 1 base, with 5 bases of the junction left unmatched. Per germline, CDR1 MNHEY and CDR2 SVGAGI. The CDR3 totals 14 residues. The CDR3 region has the DNA TGTGCCAGCCACCGGGACAGTTCCTACAATGAGCAGTTCTTC. Translating it yields CASHRDSSYNEQFF.

J is TRBJ2-1 and V is TRBV5-1, with a possible D match to TRBD2 (5 bases). The germline gives CDR1 SGHRS, CDR2 YFSETQ. The CDR3 is 14 residues long. Trimming removed 0 bases from V and 4 bases from J, with 8 bases in between. DNA for the CDR3: TGCGCCAGCAGCTTGGGCCGAGGGTACAATGAGCAGTTCTTC. This encodes CASSLGRGYNEQFF.

The chain uses TRBV6-1 and TRBJ2-3; possible D gene TRBD2, 5 bases. Trimming shortened V by 2 bases and J by 2 bases, and 11 bases separated the two germline ends. Looked up from germline, CDR1 is MNHNS and CDR2 is SASEGT. The CDR3 has 15 amino acids. CDR3 DNA sequence: TGTGCCAGCAGTGAATCGACTACACTCACAGATACGCAGTATTTT. Amino acids: CASSESTTLTDTQYF.

The V call is TRBV14, the J call TRBJ2-5; D is undetermined. The germline V gene encodes CDR1 SGHDN and CDR2 FVKESK. The CDR3 is made up of 15 amino acids. Trimming cost V 4 bases and J 5 bases, with 17 bases left between them. CDR3 nucleotides: TGTGCCAGCAGCCCTCTAGGGTCTACCCGGGAGACCCAGTACTTC. As protein: CASSPLGSTRETQYF.

The chain carries TRBV5-1 and TRBJ1-1; D unresolved. Germline V gives CDR1 SGHRS, CDR2 YFSETQ. V was pared by 5 bases and J by 11 bases, with 16 bases between. The CDR3 spans 12 residues. CDR3 loop: CASRRATERAFF. The CDR3 DNA is TGCGCCAGCAGAAGAGCCACCGAACGGGCTTTCTTT.